The 19 T cell receptor beta chains reported below all come from one sample, sequenced in a study of T cell changes during pregnancy in multiple sclerosis. Method: immunoSEQ multiplex PCR; TCRdb's copy keeps in-frame clones and lacks some. The table records some 30,000 clones, about 91% of them present only once. Sequencing was performed on peripheral blood, taken in the first trimester of pregnancy. The receptor source for this set is a female donor in good health, enrolled as a control in a pregnancy study.

V usage is TRBV6-1 and J usage is TRBJ1-5, with TRBD1 as a possible D gene (6 bases). V lost 8 bases and J lost 6, with 14 bases in between. Germline CDR1 is MNHNS and CDR2 is SASEGT. The CDR3 contains 13 residues. The CDR3 DNA reads TGTGCCAGCGAGGTTCTAGGGGGTCAGCCCCAGCATTTT. Translation: CASEVLGGQPQHF.

V gene TRBV7-2 combines with J gene TRBJ2-7; a weak D match, TRBD1 (5 bases). CDR3 size: 14 residues. CDR1 is SGHTA, CDR2 FQGNSA, per germline. V shed 10 bases and J shed 3 bases, with 19 bases lying between them. The CDR3 spells CATKPDRNYYEQYF. CDR3 coding DNA: TGTGCCACCAAGCCCGACAGAAATTACTACGAGCAGTACTTC.

The chain employs TRBV9 and TRBJ1-3; D remains ambiguous. Germline V gene lookup returns CDR1 SGDLS and CDR2 YYNGEE. The CDR3 consists of 14 residues. V lost 0 bases, J lost 2 bases, and 6 bases lay in between. The CDR3 spells CASSVEGAGNTIYF. The CDR3 DNA sequence: TGTGCCAGCAGCGTAGAGGGAGCTGGAAACACCATATATTTT.

The rearrangement joins TRBV10-2 to TRBJ2-7, with D perhaps TRBD1 (6 bases). The V end was cut by 6 bases, the J end by 3 bases, with 9 bases between. In germline, CDR1 is WSHSY, CDR2 SAAADI. This CDR3 spans 12 amino acids. The CDR3 region is CASRAGVYEQYF. The CDR3 DNA follows: TGCGCCAGCAGAGCAGGGGTCTACGAGCAGTACTTC.

This chain links TRBV9 with TRBJ2-2; TRBD2 agrees at 9 bases. The CDR3 consists of 18 residues. Per germline, CDR1 SGDLS and CDR2 YYNGEE. Unmatched junction bases numbered 10, after V lost 0 bases and J lost 4 bases. The CDR3 reads CASSVDGAGGFITGELFF. The CDR3 coding sequence is TGTGCCAGCAGCGTAGATGGGGCGGGGGGGTTTATCACCGGGGAGCTGTTTTTT.

CDR3 coding DNA: TGTGCCAGCAGCGTAGTGGTGTCAGGATTTAACTATGGCTACACCTTC. This sequence encodes CASSVVVSGFNYGYTF. The V call is TRBV9, the J call TRBJ1-2; the D is unclear. CDR1 is SGDLS, CDR2 YYNGEE, per germline. V lost 0 bases to trimming and J lost 1 base, with 13 bases between them. The CDR3 length is 16 residues.

V and J are TRBV2 and TRBJ1-1; 8 nucleotides align to TRBD1. CDR1 and CDR2 (germline): SNHLY, FYNNEI. This CDR3 spans 18 amino acids. The ends lost 3 bases at V and 3 bases at J; junction bases unmatched: 15. CDR3 in DNA: TGTGCCAGCAGTGATCCAAGGAGCCTCGACAGGGGTCACACTGAAGCTTTCTTT. Residues: CASSDPRSLDRGHTEAFF.

The J gene is TRBJ2-1, the V gene TRBV14, with a possible D match to TRBD2 (5 bases). Trimming removed 4 bases from V and 2 bases from J, with 15 bases in between. The germline gives CDR1 SGHDN, CDR2 FVKESK. This CDR3 spans 16 amino acids. This chain's CDR3 is CASSLYVGVAYNEQFF. For the CDR3, the DNA is TGTGCCAGCAGCCTCTATGTGGGAGTGGCCTACAATGAGCAGTTCTTC.

The chain has TRBV7-9 and TRBJ2-6; 9 bases are shared with TRBD1. Germline V gene lookup returns CDR1 SEHNR and CDR2 FQNEAQ (reference sequence). With V trimmed by 8 bases and J by 6 bases, 5 bases remained unmatched. The CDR3 length is 14 residues. This CDR3 reads CASYRTGEANVLTF. The CDR3 bases are TGTGCCAGCTACAGGACAGGGGAGGCCAACGTCCTGACTTTC. Filled out from reference TRBV7-9 and TRBJ2-6, the complete variable domain reads DTGVSQNPRHKITKRGQNVTFRCDPISEHNRLYWYRQTLGQGPEFLTYFQNEAQLEKSRLLSDRFSAERPKGSFSTLEIQRTEQGDSAMYLCASYRTGEANVLTFGAGSRLTVL.

V usage is TRBV7-8 and J usage is TRBJ1-6, with D possibly being TRBD1 (5 bases). Per germline, CDR1 SGHVS and CDR2 FQNEAQ. Trimming cost V 1 base and J 0 bases, with 10 bases left between them. The length of the CDR3 is 17 residues. In nucleotides, the CDR3 is TGTGCCAGCAGCTTAGAGGGGCCCTTCTCCTATAATTCACCCCTCCACTTT. Residues: CASSLEGPFSYNSPLHF.

This chain links TRBV28 with TRBJ1-4; 10 nucleotides agree with TRBD1. The ends lost 6 bases at V and 7 bases at J; junction bases unmatched: 11. Germline lookup yields CDR1 MDHEN and CDR2 SYDVKM. The CDR3 sequence is 16 residues long. The CDR3 nucleotides read TGTGCCAGCAGCGAACCGGGACAGGGGCTGATTGAAAAACTGTTTTTT. Protein: CASSEPGQGLIEKLFF.

The V and J genes are TRBV6-1 and TRBJ2-1; 8 bases align to TRBD2. V was pared by 3 bases and J by 5 bases, with 6 bases of the junction left unmatched. The CDR3 has 15 residues. CDR1 and CDR2 from the germline V gene are MNHNS and SASEGT. The CDR3 DNA sequence: TGTGCCAGCAGTGATTGGCTAGCGGGCGACAATGAGCAGTTCTTC. Translated: CASSDWLAGDNEQFF.

The V and J genes are TRBV6-4 and TRBJ2-2; 7 bases agree with TRBD1. This CDR3 spans 14 amino acids. Germline values: CDR1 MRHNA, CDR2 SNTAGT. V gave up 5 bases and J gave up 3 bases; unmatched junction bases: 3. The CDR3 nucleotides are TGTGCCAGCAGTACAGGGGCGGACACCGGGGAGCTGTTTTTT. This gives the protein CASSTGADTGELFF.

This clone has a handful of counts. The J gene is TRBJ2-3, the V gene TRBV9; maybe TRBD1 (7 bases). The germline V gene encodes CDR1 SGDLS and CDR2 YYNGEE. The CDR3 length is 14 residues. Trimming took off 3 bases at V and 2 bases at J, with 10 bases between the two ends. The DNA of the CDR3 is TGTGCCAGCAGCGCCAGGGGGGACACAGATACGCAGTATTTT. It translates to CASSARGDTDTQYF. Full variable domain (outside the CDR3, taken from reference TRBV9 and TRBJ2-3): DSGVTQTPKHLITATGQRVTLRCSPRSGDLSVYWYQQSLDQGLQFLIQYYNGEERAKGNILERFSAQQFPDLHSELNLSSLELGDSALYFCASSARGDTDTQYFGPGTRLTVL.

The chain recombines TRBV7-6 with TRBJ1-4; D unclear. V lost 1 base, J lost 2 bases, and 11 bases lay in between. This CDR3 region has 16 residues. CDR1 and CDR2 from the germline V gene are SGHVS and FNYEAQ. CDR3 sequence reads: CASSLGRGRTNEKLFF. The CDR3 bases are TGTGCCAGCAGCTTAGGCCGGGGAAGGACTAATGAAAAACTGTTTTTT.

The V and J genes are TRBV7-2 and TRBJ2-5; D might be TRBD2 (6 bases). CDR1 SGHTA and CDR2 FQGNSA come from the germline V gene. This CDR3 spans 15 amino acids. V shed 2 bases and J shed 2 bases, with 12 bases lying between them. The CDR3, as DNA: TGTGCCAGCAGCTTAAGGGGCGGAGGGCAAGAGACCCAGTACTTC. Its translation: CASSLRGGGQETQYF.

The genes are TRBV5-1 and TRBJ2-7, with a weak D call TRBD2 (6 bases). V lost 4 bases, J lost 0 bases, and 14 bases lay in between. The length of the CDR3 is 15 residues. Germline CDR1 SGHRS, CDR2 YFSETQ. The CDR3 DNA reads TGCGCCAGCAGCCCGGGACTCTCAAGCTCCTACGAGCAGTACTTC. This codes for CASSPGLSSSYEQYF.

This clone came up a few times. The chain has TRBV11-3 and TRBJ2-7, with 10 nucleotides matching TRBD1. Trimming at V came to 5 bases and at J to 4 bases, leaving 11 bases not matched to a gene. In germline, CDR1 is SGHNT, CDR2 YENEEA. The CDR3 has 16 amino acids. This CDR3 reads CASSPPPGTGVYEQYF. In DNA, the CDR3 is TGTGCCAGCAGCCCCCCACCGGGGACAGGGGTTTACGAGCAGTACTTC.

The chain employs TRBV27 and TRBJ2-7, with 9 positions matching TRBD1. The CDR3 is 14 amino acids. Trimming cost V 5 bases and J 3 bases; bases outside gene matches: 5. The germline V gene has CDR1 MNHEY and CDR2 SMNVEV (reference sequence). CDR3 protein: CASSQGQGRYEQYF. CDR3 DNA: TGTGCCAGCAGTCAGGGACAGGGTCGCTACGAGCAGTACTTC.